Below are 26 T cell receptor beta chains sequenced from a single sample in a study of cytomegalovirus exposure and HLA in healthy donors. 13 Jbeta primers and 60 Vbeta primers were used for the PCR. Libraries were prepared by immunoSEQ multiplex PCR; TCRdb keeps only in-frame clonotypes and omits some of them. This sample has approximately 85,000 clones, with around 80% found just once. The sequencing sample was made of PBMCs. The receptors originated from a woman between 45 and 60 years old in good health and CMV-seropositive.

The chain joins TRBV30 to TRBJ2-1; possible D gene TRBD2, 5 bases. The V and J ends lost 2 bases and 4 bases respectively, with 12 bases between them. CDR3 length: 14 residues. Per germline, CDR1 GTSNPN and CDR2 SVGIG (reference sequence). CDR3 nucleotides: TGTGCCTGGAGTCCGCGAGGGCCATACAATGAGCAGTTCTTC. Protein product: CAWSPRGPYNEQFF.

This chain links TRBV9 with TRBJ1-2; tentative D call: TRBD1 (6 bases). Germline V lookup: CDR1 SGDLS, CDR2 YYNGEE. This CDR3 spans 15 amino acids. V lost 0 bases, J lost 2 bases, and 11 bases lay in between. The DNA for the CDR3 is TGTGCCAGCAGCGTAGCCCCGACAGGCAACTATGGCTACACCTTC. Translation gives CASSVAPTGNYGYTF.

With respect to this clone: Other DNA sequences in this sample translate to the same CDR3. J is TRBJ2-1 and V is TRBV19; possibly TRBD2 for D (6 bases). The germline V and J ends were trimmed by 3 bases and 4 bases, with 7 bases remaining between them. Per the germline V gene, CDR1 is LNHDA and CDR2 is SQIVND (reference sequence). This CDR3 contains 13 residues. The CDR3 protein is CASSIGGYNEQFF. CDR3 DNA sequence: TGTGCCAGTAGTATCGGGGGTTACAATGAGCAGTTCTTC.

The count of this clone is one. The chain couples TRBV29-1 to TRBJ2-3, with TRBD1 matching 7 bases. The CDR3 spans 15 residues. Trimming removed 6 bases from V and 0 bases from J; junction bases left unmatched: 9. Germline lookup yields CDR1 SQVTM and CDR2 ANQGSEA. The CDR3 DNA follows: TGCAGCGTCCCTCGAGGGGGCCTCAGCACAGATACGCAGTATTTT. Its protein product is CSVPRGGLSTDTQYF.

The chain carries TRBV5-6 and TRBJ2-5, with 12 positions matching TRBD2. The CDR3 length is 18 residues. Germline V gives CDR1 SGHDT, CDR2 YYEEEE. The J segment lost 0 bases and the V segment lost 1 base, leaving 7 bases of the junction unmatched. The chain's CDR3 is CASSLRRLAGGYQETQYF. The CDR3 DNA sequence: TGTGCCAGCAGCTTGCGCCGGCTAGCGGGGGGGTACCAAGAGACCCAGTACTTC.

V gene TRBV9 combines with J gene TRBJ2-7; D perhaps matches TRBD2 (7 bases). With 6 bases removed from V and 0 bases from J, the gap between germline ends came to 19 bases. The CDR3 has 16 residues. Germline CDR1 and CDR2: SGDLS and YYNGEE. CDR3 amino acids: CASTTGGGQSSYEQYV. Here the CDR3 DNA reads TGTGCCAGCACGACGGGCGGGGGCCAGAGCTCCTACGAGCAGTACGTC.

The chain combines TRBV5-1 with TRBJ1-3, with 9 bases lining up with TRBD1. The CDR3 consists of 15 residues. With 8 bases clipped from V and 2 bases from J, the junction kept 8 bases outside the gene matches. CDR1 and CDR2 from the germline V gene are SGHRS and YFSETQ. DNA of the CDR3: TGCGCCAGTAGCGCCGGGACAGGGACTGGAAACACCATATATTTT. It codes for CASSAGTGTGNTIYF.

The chain links TRBV6-5 to TRBJ2-7; D is perhaps TRBD2 (5 bases). V was pared by 6 bases and J by 2 bases, with 17 bases between. The germline V gene encodes CDR1 MNHEY and CDR2 SVGAGI. CDR3 length: 15 residues. CDR3 bases: TGTGCCAGCAGGGCCCCCAGCGGCCAAACCTACGAGCAGTACTTC. It is translated as CASRAPSGQTYEQYF.

V is TRBV7-2 and J is TRBJ2-7, with D perhaps TRBD2 (6 bases). Deletions cut 5 bases from V and 4 bases from J, with 24 bases between. The CDR3 runs to 17 residues. From germline, CDR1 is SGHTA and CDR2 FQGNSA. Written as DNA, the CDR3 is TGTGCCAGCAGCAACCCCGGGCGGCGGGGTTGGGCGTACGAGCAGTACTTC. Protein: CASSNPGRRGWAYEQYF. The full variable domain, its missing parts supplied by reference TRBV7-2 and TRBJ2-7, is GAGVSQSPSNKVTEKGKDVELRCDPISGHTALYWYRQSLGQGLEFLIYFQGNSAPDKSGLPSDRFSAERTGGSVSTLTIQRTQQEDSAVYLCASSNPGRRGWAYEQYFGPGTRLTVT.

The rearrangement uses TRBV18 and TRBJ1-1; weak D call: TRBD1 (5 bases). The CDR3 is 14 residues long. Germline CDR1 KGHSH, CDR2 LQKENI. V was pared by 3 bases and J by 5 bases, with 13 bases between. In nucleotides, the CDR3 is TGTGCCAGCTCACCGAGGGGAGGGAGTACTGAAGCTTTCTTT. It yields the protein CASSPRGGSTEAFF.

The sample holds one count of this clone. This rearrangement joins TRBV10-3 to TRBJ1-5, with a weak D call TRBD1 (5 bases). The CDR3 is 14 residues long. Germline assignment: CDR1 ENHRY and CDR2 SYGVKD. V shed 6 bases and J shed 2 bases, with 11 bases lying between them. The CDR3: CAIRPGGGNQPQHF. The CDR3 DNA is TGTGCCATCAGACCCGGGGGAGGCAATCAGCCCCAGCATTTT.

The sample holds a few counts of this clone. This chain links TRBV6-5 with TRBJ1-4; perhaps TRBD1 as D (5 bases). Trimming left V 0 bases short and J 4 bases short, with 12 bases between. This CDR3 is 16 amino acids long. CDR1 is MNHEY and CDR2 is SVGAGI in the germline V gene. CDR3 coding DNA: TGTGCCAGCAGTTACTCGATGGACACCCATAATGAAAAACTGTTTTTT. Translated: CASSYSMDTHNEKLFF.

The chain links TRBV7-2 to TRBJ2-1, with 9 bases aligning to TRBD1. V was pared by 5 bases and J by 8 bases, with 10 bases of the junction left unmatched. The CDR3 extends over 15 amino acids. In germline, CDR1 is SGHTA, CDR2 FQGNSA. The CDR3 coding sequence is TGTGCCAGCAGCGCCTCGTCGGACAGGGGATATGAGCAGTTCTTC. This gives the protein CASSASSDRGYEQFF.

The chain combines TRBV5-1 with TRBJ2-3, with 11 bases aligning to TRBD2. The CDR3 is made up of 15 amino acids. The V segment lost 5 bases and the J segment 5 bases; nucleotides outside the gene matches: 7. CDR1 and CDR2 (germline): SGHRS, YFSETQ. The CDR3 loop is CASSSSGGPGDTQYF. DNA of the CDR3: TGCGCCAGCAGTTCTAGCGGGGGGCCTGGAGATACGCAGTATTTT. The full variable domain, in which reference TRBV5-1 and TRBJ2-3 provide the parts outside the CDR3, is KAGVTQTPRYLIKTRGQQVTLSCSPISGHRSVSWYQQTPGQGLQFLFEYFSETQRNKGNFPGRFSGRQFSNSRSEMNVSTLELGDSALYLCASSSSGGPGDTQYFGPGTRLTVL.

This rearrangement joins TRBV15 to TRBJ1-3; no clear D. The CDR3 runs to 17 residues. The ends were cut back, 5 bases at V and 0 bases at J, with 17 bases in the middle. Germline-derived CDR1 and CDR2 are LNHNV and YYDKDF (reference sequence). The CDR3, as DNA: TGTGCCACCAGCCCTAGTTGGCAGTTGAGCTCTGGAAACACCATATATTTT. It translates to CATSPSWQLSSGNTIYF. The full variable domain, with the rest looked up from reference TRBV15 and TRBJ1-3, is DAMVIQNPRYQVTQFGKPVTLSCSQTLNHNVMYWYQQKSSQAPKLLFHYYDKDFNNEADTPDNFQSRRPNTSFCFLDIRSPGLGDTAMYLCATSPSWQLSSGNTIYFGEGSWLTVV.

This clone was seen a handful of times. The V call is TRBV7-2, the J call TRBJ1-1, with a possible D match to TRBD1 (5 bases). V dropped 3 bases and J dropped 5 bases, with 10 bases sitting between them. Looked up from germline, CDR1 is SGHTA and CDR2 is FQGNSA. The CDR3 spans 13 residues. The CDR3 sequence: CASSLLQGTEAFF. The CDR3 nucleotides read TGTGCCAGCAGCTTGCTCCAGGGAACTGAAGCTTTCTTT.

The table lists this clone with a count of one. The chain recombines TRBV10-3 with TRBJ1-2; D is perhaps TRBD1 (5 bases). The CDR3 is 19 amino acids. Germline V gives CDR1 ENHRY, CDR2 SYGVKD. Trimming removed 1 base from V and 4 bases from J, with 25 bases in between. The CDR3 region is CAISEFFQVFREGGYGYTF. Here the CDR3 DNA reads TGTGCCATCAGTGAGTTCTTCCAGGTGTTCAGGGAGGGAGGCTATGGCTACACCTTC.

The rearrangement uses TRBV7-2 and TRBJ1-6; the D gene is possibly TRBD1 (5 bases). The CDR3 runs to 15 residues. In germline, CDR1 is SGHTA, CDR2 FQGNSA. V was shortened by 0 bases and J by 10 bases, with 13 bases between the two germline ends. The CDR3 DNA reads TGTGCCAGCAGCTTAGCAGGTGGCAGGGCCTCACCCCTCCACTTT. Its translation is CASSLAGGRASPLHF. Full variable domain (missing parts from reference TRBV7-2 and TRBJ1-6): GAGVSQSPSNKVTEKGKDVELRCDPISGHTALYWYRQSLGQGLEFLIYFQGNSAPDKSGLPSDRFSAERTGGSVSTLTIQRTQQEDSAVYLCASSLAGGRASPLHFGNGTRLTVT.

The table lists this clone with a count of one. V usage is TRBV2 and J usage is TRBJ2-3, with 9 positions matching TRBD2. The V segment lost 2 bases and the J segment 5 bases; nucleotides outside the gene matches: 5. The CDR3 totals 15 residues. The germline gives CDR1 SNHLY, CDR2 FYNNEI. The CDR3 DNA reads TGTGCCAGCAGTGAACTAATACTAGCGGGAGATACGCAGTATTTT. Its translation: CASSELILAGDTQYF. The whole variable domain, remainder taken from reference TRBV2 and TRBJ2-3, is EPEVTQTPSHQVTQMGQEVILRCVPISNHLYFYWYRQILGQKVEFLVSFYNNEISEKSEIFDDQFSVERPDGSNFTLKIRSTKLEDSAMYFCASSELILAGDTQYFGPGTRLTVL.

CDR3 coding DNA: TGTGCCAGTAATCACGGGACAGTTAACACTGAAGCTTTCTTT. It translates to CASNHGTVNTEAFF. The rearrangement uses TRBV19 and TRBJ1-1, with TRBD1 matching over 7 bases. Germline values: CDR1 LNHDA, CDR2 SQIVND (reference sequence). This CDR3 region has 14 residues. With 7 bases clipped from V and 2 bases from J, the junction kept 7 bases outside the gene matches.

This clone appeared a single time. J is TRBJ1-6 and V is TRBV5-1; D is undetermined. Germline loops: CDR1 SGHRS, CDR2 YFSETQ. This CDR3 has 14 residues. The V and J ends lost 0 bases and 7 bases respectively, with 8 bases between them. Here the CDR3 DNA reads TGCGCCAGCAGCTTGGCGCAGAAAAATTCACCCCTCCACTTT. Amino acids: CASSLAQKNSPLHF.

The chain has TRBV11-2 and TRBJ2-7; D not certain. The CDR3 totals 14 residues. The V end lost 2 bases, the J end lost 4 bases, and 12 bases lay between the germline ends. From germline, CDR1 is SGHAT and CDR2 FQNNGV. The CDR3 spells CASSLLVSRYEQYF. The CDR3, as DNA: TGTGCCAGCAGCTTACTGGTCTCGCGATACGAGCAGTACTTC.

The rearrangement joins TRBV5-1 to TRBJ2-1; D perhaps matches TRBD2 (7 bases). Germline V CDR1 and CDR2: SGHRS, YFSETQ. Trimming took 0 bases from V and 8 from J, leaving 18 bases between them. The CDR3 has 16 residues. CDR3 protein: CASSLGGRGPLDEQFF. For the CDR3, the DNA is TGCGCCAGCAGCTTGGGCGGGCGGGGGCCCCTTGATGAGCAGTTCTTC. The variable domain in full, completed from reference TRBV5-1 and TRBJ2-1, reads KAGVTQTPRYLIKTRGQQVTLSCSPISGHRSVSWYQQTPGQGLQFLFEYFSETQRNKGNFPGRFSGRQFSNSRSEMNVSTLELGDSALYLCASSLGGRGPLDEQFFGPGTRLTVL.

The chain employs TRBV18 and TRBJ2-3; TRBD2 agrees at 8 bases. Losses at the gene ends were 6 bases for V and 1 base for J; bases not matched to a gene: 6. The CDR3 extends over 15 amino acids. Germline lookup yields CDR1 KGHSH and CDR2 LQKENI. CDR3 nucleotide sequence: TGTGCCAGCTCCTCGGGACTAGGGGGCACAGATACGCAGTATTTT. Translated, it gives CASSSGLGGTDTQYF.

This chain uses TRBV29-1 with TRBJ1-2, with D tentatively TRBD1 (5 bases). This CDR3 is 11 amino acids long. Germline CDR1 is SQVTM and CDR2 is ANQGSEA. V lost 7 bases to trimming and J lost 3 bases, with 9 bases between them. Written as DNA, the CDR3 is TGCAGCGGTCAGGGTGACTATGGCTACACCTTC. Translating gives CSGQGDYGYTF.

The genes are TRBV9 and TRBJ1-3; weak D call: TRBD1 (5 bases). Per germline, CDR1 SGDLS and CDR2 YYNGEE. Trimming shortened V by 3 bases and J by 3 bases, and 13 bases separated the two germline ends. The CDR3 totals 15 residues. The CDR3 loop reads CASSEGRRDGNTIYF. CDR3 DNA sequence: TGTGCCAGCAGCGAGGGACGGAGGGATGGAAACACCATATATTTT.